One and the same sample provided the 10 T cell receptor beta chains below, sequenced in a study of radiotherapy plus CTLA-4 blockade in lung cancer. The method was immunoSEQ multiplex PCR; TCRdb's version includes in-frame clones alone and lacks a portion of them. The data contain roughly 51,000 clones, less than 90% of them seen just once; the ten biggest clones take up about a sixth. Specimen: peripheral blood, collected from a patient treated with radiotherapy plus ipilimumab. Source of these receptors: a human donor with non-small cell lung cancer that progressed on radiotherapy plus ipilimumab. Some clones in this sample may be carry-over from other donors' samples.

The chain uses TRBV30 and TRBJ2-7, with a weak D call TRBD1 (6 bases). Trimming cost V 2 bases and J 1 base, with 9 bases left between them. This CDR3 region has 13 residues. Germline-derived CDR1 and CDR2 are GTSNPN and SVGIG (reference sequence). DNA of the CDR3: TGTGCCTGGAGTCACGGACAGTCCTACGAGCAGTACTTC. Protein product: CAWSHGQSYEQYF.

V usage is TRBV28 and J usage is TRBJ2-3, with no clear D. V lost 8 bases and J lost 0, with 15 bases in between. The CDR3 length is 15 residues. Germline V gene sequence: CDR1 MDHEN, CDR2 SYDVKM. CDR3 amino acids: CASGPQSESTDTQYF. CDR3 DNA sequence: TGTGCCAGCGGCCCTCAGAGCGAAAGCACAGATACGCAGTATTTT.

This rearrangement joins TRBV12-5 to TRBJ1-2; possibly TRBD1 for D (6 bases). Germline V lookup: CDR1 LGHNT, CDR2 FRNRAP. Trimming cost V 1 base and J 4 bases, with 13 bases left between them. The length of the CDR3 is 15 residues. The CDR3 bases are TGTGCTAGTGGTTTGGACCGGGACACTTTCTATGGCTACACCTTC. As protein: CASGLDRDTFYGYTF.

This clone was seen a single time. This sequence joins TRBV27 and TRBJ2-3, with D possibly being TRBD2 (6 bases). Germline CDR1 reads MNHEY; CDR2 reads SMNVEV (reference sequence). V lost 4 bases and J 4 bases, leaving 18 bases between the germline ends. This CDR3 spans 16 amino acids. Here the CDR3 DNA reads TGTGCCAGCAGTTCCCAAGTCCCCGGGGGAGCAGATACGCAGTATTTT. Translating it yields CASSSQVPGGADTQYF.

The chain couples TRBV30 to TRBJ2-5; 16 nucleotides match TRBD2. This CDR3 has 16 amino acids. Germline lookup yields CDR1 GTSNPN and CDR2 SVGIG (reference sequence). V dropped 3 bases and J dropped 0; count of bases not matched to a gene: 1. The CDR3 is CAWRGLAGGHQETQYF. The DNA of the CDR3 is TGTGCCTGGAGGGGACTAGCGGGAGGGCACCAAGAGACCCAGTACTTC.

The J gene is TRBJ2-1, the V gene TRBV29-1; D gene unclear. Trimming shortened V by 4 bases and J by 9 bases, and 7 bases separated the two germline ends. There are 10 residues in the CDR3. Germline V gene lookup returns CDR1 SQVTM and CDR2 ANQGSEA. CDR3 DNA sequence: TGCAGCGTTGCAGACGGTGAGCAGTTCTTC. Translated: CSVADGEQFF.

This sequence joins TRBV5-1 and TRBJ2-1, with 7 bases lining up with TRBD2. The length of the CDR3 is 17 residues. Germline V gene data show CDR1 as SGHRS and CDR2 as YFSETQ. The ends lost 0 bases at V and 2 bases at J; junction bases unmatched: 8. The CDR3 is CASSLGSAGVAYNEQFF. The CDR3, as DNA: TGCGCCAGCAGCTTGGGTAGCGCGGGAGTAGCCTACAATGAGCAGTTCTTC.

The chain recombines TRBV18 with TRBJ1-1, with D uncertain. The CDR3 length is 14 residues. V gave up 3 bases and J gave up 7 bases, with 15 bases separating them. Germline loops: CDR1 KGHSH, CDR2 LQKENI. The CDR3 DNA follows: TGTGCCAGCTCACCCCGGAGGGAATGGAGTGAAGCTTTCTTT. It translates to CASSPRREWSEAFF.

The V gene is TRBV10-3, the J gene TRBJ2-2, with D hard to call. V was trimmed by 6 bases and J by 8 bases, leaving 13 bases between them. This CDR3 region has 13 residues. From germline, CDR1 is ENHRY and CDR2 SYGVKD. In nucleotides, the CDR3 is TGTGCCATCAGCCCCTACAGTTCTGGGGAGCTGTTTTTT. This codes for CAISPYSSGELFF.

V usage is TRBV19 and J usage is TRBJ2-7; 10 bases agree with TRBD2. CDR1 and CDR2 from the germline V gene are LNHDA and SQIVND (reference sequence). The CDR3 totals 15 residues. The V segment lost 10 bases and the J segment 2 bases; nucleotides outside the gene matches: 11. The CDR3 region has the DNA TGTGCCACCGCGATCGGACTAGCGGAAGCCTACGAGCAGTACTTC. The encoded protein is CATAIGLAEAYEQYF.